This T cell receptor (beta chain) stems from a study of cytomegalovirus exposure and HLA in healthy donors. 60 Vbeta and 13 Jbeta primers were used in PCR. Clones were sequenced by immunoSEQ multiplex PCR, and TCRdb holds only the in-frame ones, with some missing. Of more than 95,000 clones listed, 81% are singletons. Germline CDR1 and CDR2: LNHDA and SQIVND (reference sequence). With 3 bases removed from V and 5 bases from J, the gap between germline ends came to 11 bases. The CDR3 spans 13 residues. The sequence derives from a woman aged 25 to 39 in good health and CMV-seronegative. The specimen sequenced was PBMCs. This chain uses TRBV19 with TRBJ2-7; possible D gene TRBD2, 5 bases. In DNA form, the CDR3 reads TGTGCCAGTAGTATTTCAGCTAGCAACGAGCAGTACTTC. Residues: CASSISASNEQYF.